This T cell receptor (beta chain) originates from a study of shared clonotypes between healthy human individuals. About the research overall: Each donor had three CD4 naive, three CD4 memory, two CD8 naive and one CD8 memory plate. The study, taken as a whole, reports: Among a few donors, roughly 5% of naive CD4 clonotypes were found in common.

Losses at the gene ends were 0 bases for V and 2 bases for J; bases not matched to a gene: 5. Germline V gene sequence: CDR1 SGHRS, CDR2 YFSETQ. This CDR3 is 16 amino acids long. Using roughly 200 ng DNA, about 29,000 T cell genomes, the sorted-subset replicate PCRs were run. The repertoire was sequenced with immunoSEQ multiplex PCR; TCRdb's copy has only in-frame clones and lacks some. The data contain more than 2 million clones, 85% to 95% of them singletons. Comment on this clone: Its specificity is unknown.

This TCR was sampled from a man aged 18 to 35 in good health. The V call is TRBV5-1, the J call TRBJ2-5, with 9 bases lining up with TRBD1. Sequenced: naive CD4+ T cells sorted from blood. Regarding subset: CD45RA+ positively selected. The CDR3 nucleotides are TGCGCCAGCAGCTTGGCCCCACAGGGGGCTCAAGAGACCCAGTACTTC. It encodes CASSLAPQGAQETQYF. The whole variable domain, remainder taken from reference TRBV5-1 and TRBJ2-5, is KAGVTQTPRYLIKTRGQQVTLSCSPISGHRSVSWYQQTPGQGLQFLFEYFSETQRNKGNFPGRFSGRQFSNSRSEMNVSTLELGDSALYLCASSLAPQGAQETQYFGPGTRLLVL.